The next 30 T cell receptor beta chains were all read from a single sample in a study of response to subunit inactivated influenza vaccine. MiXCR, applied by TCRdb to the RT-PCR reads, yields one record per CDR3 protein. The sample holds 630,000 or so distinct CDR3 sequences, approximately 14% seen once. The starting material was PBMCs from blood, obtained approximately 12 days after vaccination. The source of these receptors is a man aged 45-65 years who received an inactivated influenza vaccine.

This sequence joins TRBV5-1 and TRBJ2-7; 8 nucleotides line up with TRBD1. Germline lookup yields CDR1 SGHRS and CDR2 YFSETQ. The V and J ends lost 1 base and 3 bases, in that order; junction bases with no gene match: 6. The CDR3 is 15 amino acids. This CDR3 is CASSLRQGRNYEQYF. DNA for the CDR3: TGCGCCAGCAGCTTGCGACAGGGGAGAAACTACGAGCAGTACTTC.

The chain couples TRBV6-1 to TRBJ2-7; D not resolved. CDR1 and CDR2 (germline): MNHNS, SASEGT. V lost 5 bases, J lost 0 bases, and 14 bases lay in between. The CDR3 runs 15 residues. The CDR3 reads CASSKGFSVSYEQYF. As DNA, the CDR3 is TGTGCCAGCAGTAAGGGCTTCTCTGTCTCCTACGAGCAGTACTTC.

The chain links TRBV20-1 to TRBJ2-7, with 10 bases identical to TRBD2. Per germline, CDR1 DFQATT and CDR2 SNEGSKA (reference sequence). The CDR3 extends over 15 amino acids. The trim removed 5 bases at V and 5 bases at J, leaving 12 bases unmatched. The CDR3 spells CSAGGAGGDNNEQYF. The CDR3 nucleotides are TGCAGTGCTGGGGGAGCGGGAGGGGATAACAACGAGCAGTACTTC.

The chain is built from TRBV19 and TRBJ2-1; TRBD1 aligns across 9 bases. The V gene's germline CDR1 is LNHDA and CDR2 SQIVND (reference sequence). J was trimmed by 6 bases and V by 5 bases; bases with no gene match: 14. This CDR3 comprises 17 residues. The CDR3 DNA reads as TGTGCCAGTAGTTCACACAGGACAGGGGTTGAACTCAATGAGCAGTTCTTC. Translating gives CASSSHRTGVELNEQFF.

This clonotype appeared many times. The chain joins TRBV5-1 to TRBJ2-3; D unclear. The CDR3 is 13 residues long. Germline assignment: CDR1 SGHRS and CDR2 YFSETQ. V shed 4 bases and J shed 4 bases, with 10 bases lying between them. The CDR3 is CASSTRLADTQYF. The CDR3 DNA reads as TGCGCCAGCAGCACCCGACTTGCAGATACGCAGTATTTT.

The rearrangement joins TRBV9 to TRBJ2-3, with TRBD2 identical over 8 bases. Germline CDR1 reads SGDLS; CDR2 reads YYNGEE. The CDR3 sequence is 16 residues long. Germline trimming cut 3 bases from V and 3 bases from J; bases unmatched to any gene: 9. CDR3 DNA: TGTGCCAGCAGCGGGGGTAGCGGGATTCGTACAGATACGCAGTATTTT. Translated: CASSGGSGIRTDTQYF.

This clonotype was counted a few times. This chain joins TRBV25-1 and TRBJ2-3; TRBD1 matches 10 bases. V lost 6 bases and J lost 4; bases outside the gene matches: 10. Germline values: CDR1 MGHDK, CDR2 SYGVNS. The CDR3 has 16 residues. CDR3 sequence: CASSSPGQGMSDTQYF. CDR3 DNA sequence: TGTGCCAGCAGCAGTCCGGGACAGGGGATGTCAGATACGCAGTATTTT.

This clonotype was observed a handful of times. This chain joins TRBV7-6 and TRBJ1-2; D is uncertain. Germline CDR1 is SGHVS and CDR2 is FNYEAQ. Deletions cut 1 base from V and 6 bases from J, with 12 bases between. CDR3 length: 14 amino acids. The CDR3 region is CASSLGRLEDGYTF. CDR3 in DNA: TGTGCCAGCAGCTTAGGGCGCTTAGAGGATGGCTACACCTTC.

This clonotype was observed a handful of times. V and J are TRBV29-1 and TRBJ2-1, with D possibly matching TRBD2 (6 bases). The CDR3 has 17 residues. V was shortened by 2 bases and J by 0 bases, with 17 bases between the two germline ends. Germline values: CDR1 SQVTM, CDR2 ANQGSEA. DNA for the CDR3: TGCAGCGTTGAATTGCCCCTAGCGTCGAGCTCCTACAATGAGCAGTTCTTC. It translates to CSVELPLASSSYNEQFF.

Only one count was recorded for this clonotype. The chain is built from TRBV18 and TRBJ2-2; D might be TRBD2 (6 bases). CDR1 and CDR2 (germline): KGHSH, LQKENI. The CDR3 has 14 amino acids. With 2 bases removed from V and 9 bases from J, the gap between germline ends came to 13 bases. As DNA, the CDR3 is TGTGCCAGCTCACCATCTACGGGGGTCCGGGAGCTGTTTTTT. Amino acids: CASSPSTGVRELFF. Full variable domain (outside the CDR3, taken from reference TRBV18 and TRBJ2-2): NAGVMQNPRHLVRRRGQEARLRCSPMKGHSHVYWYRQLPEEGLKFMVYLQKENIIDESGMPKERFSAEFPKEGPSILRIQQVVRGDSAAYFCASSPSTGVRELFFGEGSRLTVL.

This clonotype was detected only a few times. The chain has TRBV3-1 and TRBJ2-2; D is perhaps TRBD2 (6 bases). The V and J ends lost 10 bases and 7 bases respectively, with 16 bases between them. The CDR3 covers 13 residues. Looked up from germline, CDR1 is LGHDT and CDR2 is YNNKEL (reference sequence). CDR3: CATGLLGNGELFF. The DNA of the CDR3 is TGTGCCACCGGACTACTAGGGAACGGGGAGCTGTTTTTT.

In its sample, this clonotype was seen a few times. The chain combines TRBV6-6 with TRBJ2-2; D ambiguous. Germline V lookup: CDR1 MNHNY, CDR2 SVGAGI (reference sequence). The CDR3 contains 11 residues. V lost 3 bases, J lost 8 bases, and 4 bases lay in between. The CDR3 loop reads CASSYYGELFF. The DNA of the CDR3 is TGTGCCAGCAGTTATTATGGGGAGCTGTTTTTT.

This clonotype was picked up many times. The V call is TRBV5-6, the J call TRBJ1-2, with 8 bases fitting TRBD1. J was trimmed by 5 bases and V by 0 bases; bases with no gene match: 3. Germline V CDR1 and CDR2: SGHDT, YYEEEE. CDR3 length: 14 residues. CDR3 DNA sequence: TGTGCCAGCAGCTTGGCGGACAGGGCGTATGGCTACACCTTC. Amino acids: CASSLADRAYGYTF.

This chain connects TRBV9 to TRBJ1-4; tentatively, D is TRBD1 (6 bases). CDR1 is SGDLS, CDR2 YYNGEE, per germline. V gave up 2 bases and J gave up 5 bases, with 10 bases separating them. The CDR3 length is 14 residues. The CDR3 loop reads CASSVGDRNEKLFF. The CDR3 nucleotides are TGTGCCAGCAGCGTGGGAGACAGGAATGAAAAACTGTTTTTT.

This sequence joins TRBV6-2 or TRBV6-3 and TRBJ2-7, with a possible D match to TRBD2 (6 bases). The V end was cut by 2 bases, the J end by 2 bases, with 16 bases between. CDR1 is MNHEY and CDR2 is SVGEGT in the germline V gene. The CDR3 has 16 amino acids. CDR3 bases: TGTGCCAGCAGTTACCCCGGCCTGGGGGGAACCTACGAGCAGTACTTC. Protein: CASSYPGLGGTYEQYF.

The V call is TRBV20-1, the J call TRBJ2-2, with a tentative D call TRBD2 (5 bases). Trimming left V 6 bases short and J 7 bases short, with 12 bases between. The CDR3 spans 12 residues. From germline, CDR1 is DFQATT and CDR2 SNEGSKA (reference sequence). CDR3 residues: CSAGRVNGELFF. The DNA for the CDR3 is TGCAGTGCGGGGAGAGTCAACGGGGAGCTGTTTTTT.

In its sample, this clonotype was seen a few times. This chain's CDR3 is CSVEGTGGLVNTEAFF. The CDR3 coding sequence is TGCAGCGTTGAGGGGACAGGGGGTCTGGTGAACACTGAAGCTTTCTTT. This chain connects TRBV29-1 to TRBJ1-1, with 11 bases identical to TRBD1. V lost 3 bases and J lost 0; bases outside the gene matches: 6. CDR1 is SQVTM, CDR2 ANQGSEA, per germline. The CDR3 is made up of 16 amino acids. Full variable domain (missing parts from reference TRBV29-1 and TRBJ1-1): SAVISQKPSRDICQRGTSLTIQCQVDSQVTMMFWYRQQPGQSLTLIATANQGSEATYESGFVIDKFPISRPNLTFSTLTVSNMSPEDSSIYLCSVEGTGGLVNTEAFFGQGTRLTVV.

The J gene is TRBJ2-7, the V gene TRBV6-5; TRBD2 might be the D (5 bases). Germline V gives CDR1 MNHEY, CDR2 SVGAGI. The CDR3 loop spans 16 amino acids. V lost 0 bases to trimming and J lost 2 bases, with 14 bases between them. This chain's CDR3 is CASSYSIPIGAYEQYF. In DNA form, the CDR3 reads TGTGCCAGCAGTTACTCGATACCCATCGGGGCCTACGAGCAGTACTTC.

This chain joins TRBV12-3 or TRBV12-4 and TRBJ1-2; TRBD1 matches at 8 bases. The V segment lost 5 bases and the J segment 3 bases; nucleotides outside the gene matches: 5. The CDR3 sequence is 14 residues long. CDR3 sequence (DNA): TGTGCCAGCAGTCAGGACAGGGACTACTATGGCTACACCTTC. As protein: CASSQDRDYYGYTF.

The genes are TRBV20-1 and TRBJ2-3; D perhaps matches TRBD2 (5 bases). Germline CDR1 is DFQATT and CDR2 is SNEGSKA (reference sequence). Trimming stripped 3 bases from V and 5 bases from J, with 12 bases between. The CDR3 is made up of 13 amino acids. The CDR3 spells CSARKLAGDTQYF. The CDR3 nucleotides are TGCAGTGCTAGGAAGCTAGCAGGAGATACGCAGTATTTT.

The chain couples TRBV28 to TRBJ2-3; TRBD2 agrees at 8 bases. After removal of 5 bases from V and 4 bases from J, the junction contained 17 bases not matched to a gene. The germline V gene has CDR1 MDHEN and CDR2 SYDVKM. The CDR3 is made up of 18 amino acids. The CDR3, as DNA: TGTGCCAGCAGTGGGATTACTGTAGCACGGGGGGGTGCAGATACGCAGTATTTT. This codes for CASSGITVARGGADTQYF.

This clonotype has more than one count but fewer than ten. The rearrangement uses TRBV7-9 and TRBJ2-7, with 8 bases identical to TRBD2. This CDR3 has 14 amino acids. From germline, CDR1 is SEHNR and CDR2 FQNEAQ (reference sequence). Losses at the gene ends were 2 bases for V and 7 bases for J; bases not matched to a gene: 7. As DNA, the CDR3 is TGTGCCAGCAGCTTAACTGGACTAGCTTGGGAGCAGTACTTC. Its protein is CASSLTGLAWEQYF.

V usage is TRBV4-1 and J usage is TRBJ2-1; 10 nucleotides line up with TRBD1. The germline CDR1 and CDR2 sequences are MGHRA and YSYEKL. J was trimmed by 8 bases and V by 4 bases; bases with no gene match: 8. The CDR3 contains 15 residues. CDR3 sequence reads: CASSPGTGVGYEQFF. The CDR3 bases are TGCGCCAGCAGCCCCGGGACAGGGGTTGGGTATGAGCAGTTCTTC.

Remarks on this clonotype: A junction boundary mismatches the germline segment, possibly from a read error. The chain uses TRBV4-3 and TRBJ2-5; unclear D gene. The CDR3 totals 13 residues. Germline V gene data show CDR1 as LGHNA and CDR2 as YSLEER. CDR3 sequence reads: CASSQWSKTPRSF. The DNA for the CDR3 is TGCGCCAGCAGCCAATGGAGTAAGACCCCCCGGAGCTTC.

The chain uses TRBV7-9 and TRBJ2-7; D might be TRBD1 (6 bases). Trimming removed 3 bases at V and 7 bases at J, with 16 bases between. The CDR3 is 14 amino acids. Germline V gives CDR1 SEHNR, CDR2 FQNEAQ (reference sequence). CDR3 coding DNA: TGTGCCAGCAGCTTCCCCTTTACAGGGAATGAGCAGTACTTC. Protein sequence: CASSFPFTGNEQYF.

The J gene is TRBJ2-3, the V gene TRBV11-2; 7 bases line up with TRBD2. The CDR3 is 14 residues long. V lost 8 bases to trimming and J lost 5 bases; unmatched junction nucleotides: 10. The germline gives CDR1 SGHAT, CDR2 FQNNGV. The DNA of the CDR3 is TGTGCCAGCGGCTCGGGGGGTCGGCGAGATACGCAGTATTTT. As protein: CASGSGGRRDTQYF. Drawing the rest from reference TRBV11-2 and TRBJ2-3, the complete variable domain is EAGVAQSPRYKIIEKRQSVAFWCNPISGHATLYWYQQILGQGPKLLIQFQNNGVVDDSQLPKDRFSAERLKGVDSTLKIQPAKLEDSAVYLCASGSGGRRDTQYFGPGTRLTVL.

The chain uses TRBV19 and TRBJ1-5, with a possible D match to TRBD1 (6 bases). Per germline, CDR1 LNHDA and CDR2 SQIVND (reference sequence). The CDR3 totals 16 residues. V lost 5 bases to trimming and J lost 0 bases, with 14 bases between them. This CDR3 reads CASSPRTDYSNQPQHF. In DNA form, the CDR3 reads TGTGCCAGTAGTCCTCGGACAGACTATAGCAATCAGCCCCAGCATTTT. The full variable domain, completed using reference TRBV19 and TRBJ1-5, is DGGITQSPKYLFRKEGQNVTLSCEQNLNHDAMYWYRQDPGQGLRLIYYSQIVNDFQKGDIAEGYSVSREKKESFPLTVTSAQKNPTAFYLCASSPRTDYSNQPQHFGDGTRLSIL.

This clonotype was observed a few times. The chain carries TRBV15 and TRBJ2-7; no definite D call. The germline CDR1 and CDR2 sequences are LNHNV and YYDKDF (reference sequence). The CDR3 is 13 amino acids. The V end lost 1 base, the J end lost 1 base, and 5 bases lay between the germline ends. The CDR3, as DNA: TGTGCCACCAGCAGAGTCAAGTCCTACGAGCAGTACTTC. Translating it yields CATSRVKSYEQYF.

In its sample, this clonotype was seen once. The chain is built from TRBV7-4 and TRBJ2-7; possibly TRBD1 for D (6 bases). V lost 5 bases and J 2 bases, leaving 16 bases between the germline ends. This CDR3 is 15 amino acids long. CDR1 is SGHVT and CDR2 is SQSDAQ in the germline V gene. CDR3 nucleotide sequence: TGTGCCAGCAGCCTATTTGACAGGATGGCCTACGAGCAGTACTTC. Amino acid sequence: CASSLFDRMAYEQYF.

The rearrangement uses TRBV15 and TRBJ2-1; TRBD1 agrees at 8 bases. The CDR3 length is 17 residues. V lost 5 bases, J lost 3 bases, and 12 bases stayed unmatched. The germline V gene encodes CDR1 LNHNV and CDR2 YYDKDF (reference sequence). The CDR3 loop reads CATSGITGTGNYNEQFF. The CDR3 DNA sequence: TGTGCCACCAGCGGGATAACCGGGACAGGCAACTACAATGAGCAGTTCTTC.